A selection of T cell receptor beta chains follows, all from one sample in a study of vaccination and CD4 T cells after COVID-19. TCRdb itself ran the PCR reads through MiXCR, one entry per CDR3 protein. The sample includes 19,000 or so distinct CDR3 sequences, over 30% of them seen just once. No antigens are known for them. Sequencing was carried out using CD4+ T cells from blood, cultured in vitro. Every receptor here comes from a human donor who had recovered from COVID-19. The CDR3 runs from the conserved cysteine through the conserved F or W. Each record gives: D gene, V gene, clone size, J gene, CDR3 DNA, CDR3 protein. A D gene is named only where the DNA matches it firmly. Clone size appears in some rows only: once, few, many, or a class for an expanded clone.

>TRBD1|TRBV6-5|few|TRBJ2-3
TGTGCCAGCAGTTACTCGGGACAGACTAGCACAGATACGCAGTATTTT
CASSYSGQTSTDTQYF
>TRBD1|TRBV20-1|.|TRBJ1-2
TGCAGTGCTAGAGTCTCAGACAGGGATTATGGCTACACCTTC
CSARVSDRDYGYTF
>TRBD2|TRBV5-8|.|TRBJ2-5
TGTGCCACCGGGAGGGGTTTGGAGACCCAGTACTTC
CATGRGLETQYF
>.|TRBV25-1|few|TRBJ1-4
TGTGCCAGCAGTGAATATGGAGGGGACCTGTTTTTT
CASSEYGGDLFF
>.|TRBV19|.|TRBJ2-3
TGTGCCAGTACTGCGAAGGGTTCCACAGATACGCAGTATTTT
CASTAKGSTDTQYF
>TRBD2|TRBV19|.|TRBJ2-3
TGTGCCAGTAGCCCAATCAGACTAGCGGGAGTGGCAGATACGCAGTATTTT
CASSPIRLAGVADTQYF
>.|TRBV7-2|.|TRBJ1-5
TGTGCCAGCAGCGGTGGGGGGCAGGGGCAGCCCCAGCATTTT
CASSGGGQGQPQHF
>.|TRBV7-2|once|TRBJ2-1
TGTGCCAGCAGCTTAGACAGCTCCTACAATGAGCAGTTCTTC
CASSLDSSYNEQFF
>.|TRBV20-1|.|TRBJ1-3
TGCAGTGTTGAGAGGGGGGGCACGAACACCATATATTTT
CSVERGGTNTIYF
>.|TRBV20-1|.|TRBJ2-1
TGCAGTGCCCTCGGTAGGAGCTCTCAGCAGTTCTTC
CSALGRSSQQFF
>.|TRBV7-9|.|TRBJ2-2
TGTGCCAGCAGCCCAGAGTGGACCGGGGAGCTGTTTTTT
CASSPEWTGELFF
>TRBD1|TRBV20-1|.|TRBJ1-2
TGCAGTGCTAGAGGCCGCGGGACAGCCCAGTTAAGGGATGGCTACACCTTC
CSARGRGTAQLRDGYTF
>.|TRBV2|.|TRBJ1-1
TGTGCCAGCGCCGAAAATCCACTGAACACTGAAGCTTTCTTT
CASAENPLNTEAFF
>.|TRBV7-3|few|TRBJ1-4
TGTGCCAGCTCCCCCTCGTCGGGAGAAAAACTGTTTTTT
CASSPSSGEKLFF
>TRBD1|TRBV28|.|TRBJ2-7
TGTGCCAGCAGCTGGGACAGACAGGCCTTCTACGAGCAGTACTTC
CASSWDRQAFYEQYF
>.|TRBV20-1|few|TRBJ1-2
TGCAGTGCTACCCTCGGGTATGGCTACACCTTC
CSATLGYGYTF
>TRBD2|TRBV20-1|.|TRBJ2-2
TGCAGTGCTAGAGACCCCACGGGAGGGGACACCGGGGAGCTGTTTTTT
CSARDPTGGDTGELFF
>TRBD1|TRBV6-1|.|TRBJ2-2
TGTGCCAGCAGAAGACAGGGGGCCGGGGAGCTGTTTTTT
CASRRQGAGELFF
>TRBD1|TRBV6-1|.|TRBJ1-2
TGTGCCAGCAGCCTTACAGGGGGCTGGGACTATGGCTACACCTTC
CASSLTGGWDYGYTF
>TRBD2|TRBV6-2/TRBV6-3|.|TRBJ2-5
TGTGCCAGTAATAGTTTTTGGCTAGCGGGAGGTCGGGAAGAGACCCAGTACTTC
CASNSFWLAGGREETQYF
>TRBD1|TRBV2|.|TRBJ2-7
TGTGCCAGCAGTCAACCCGGGACAGGGTCTTCCTACGAGCAGTACTTC
CASSQPGTGSSYEQYF
>TRBD2|TRBV7-6|.|TRBJ2-3
TGTGCCAGCAGCCCCCTAGCGGGCGGCATAGATACGCAGTATTTT
CASSPLAGGIDTQYF
>.|TRBV27|few|TRBJ1-2
TGTGCCAGCAGTTTATCGATGGCCGGGCCGGCCAACTATGGCTACACCTTC
CASSLSMAGPANYGYTF
>.|TRBV10-3|.|TRBJ2-1
TGTGCCATCAGTGAACTCGGCCGCTCCTACAATGAGCAGTTCTTC
CAISELGRSYNEQFF
>.|TRBV30|.|TRBJ2-6
TGTGCCTGGACTATGGGACATAGCTCTGGGGCCAACGTCCTGACTTTC
CAWTMGHSSGANVLTF
>.|TRBV5-5|.|TRBJ2-3
TGTGCCAGCAGTCGAACAGGGAAAGATACGCAGTATTTT
CASSRTGKDTQYF
>.|TRBV30|.|TRBJ1-3
TGTGCCTGGTCCGGAGCCCTGGCGGGGGGAAACACCATATATTTT
CAWSGALAGGNTIYF
>.|TRBV12-3/TRBV12-4|.|TRBJ2-7
TGTGCCAGCAGCCCCCCGCGGGCCTACGAGCAGTACTTC
CASSPPRAYEQYF
>TRBD1|TRBV20-1|.|TRBJ1-1
TGCAGTGCTGGGACAGCTTCTTTCACTGAAGCTTTCTTT
CSAGTASFTEAFF
>TRBD2|TRBV19|.|TRBJ2-3
TGTGCCAGTAGCCTTACTAGCGGGAAGGGGGATACGCAGTATTTT
CASSLTSGKGDTQYF
>TRBD2|TRBV5-3|.|TRBJ2-7
TGTGCTAGAAGCTTATCTCTTAGCGGGAGTACCTACGAGCAGTACTTC
CARSLSLSGSTYEQYF
>.|TRBV11-1|few|TRBJ2-3
TGTGCCAGCAGCCGGTCGACGGGGACAGATACGCAGTATTTT
CASSRSTGTDTQYF
>.|TRBV6-1|.|TRBJ1-6
TGTGCCAGCAGTGAAGTGGCGGCAAGGAATTCACCCCTCCACTTT
CASSEVAARNSPLHF
>TRBD2|TRBV10-2|.|TRBJ2-3
TGCGCCAACCATCCTAGCGGGAGCACAGATACGCAGTATTTT
CANHPSGSTDTQYF
>TRBD2|TRBV5-1|few|TRBJ2-7
TGCGCCAGCAGGACGGCTTCCACCAACTCGAAACTAGCGGGACCTCCTGTGAGGCAGTACTTC
CASRTASTNSKLAGPPVRQYF
>.|TRBV7-9|.|TRBJ2-1
TGTGCCAGCACCCCCCCCGAAAGCTCCTACAATGATCAGTTCTTC
CASTPPESSYNDQFF